This passage covers 5 T cell receptor beta chains from one sample sequenced in a study of cytomegalovirus exposure and HLA in healthy donors. The PCR used 60 Vbeta and 13 Jbeta primers. Sequenced by immunoSEQ multiplex PCR; TCRdb stores in-frame clones only, minus some. The sample yields about 120,000 clones, 77% seen once. The sample consisted of PBMCs. Receptors originate from a man between 18 and 29 years old in good health and CMV-seropositive.

The chain combines TRBV5-4 with TRBJ1-3; D possibly corresponds to TRBD1 (5 bases). CDR1 is SGHNT, CDR2 YYREEE, per germline (reference sequence). The CDR3 is made up of 13 amino acids. Trimming cost V 0 bases and J 4 bases, with 5 bases left between them. The CDR3 DNA reads as TGTGCCAGCAGCTTGGACAGGGGAAACACCATATATTTT. It specifies CASSLDRGNTIYF.

This chain connects TRBV7-8 to TRBJ2-2, with D perhaps TRBD2 (6 bases). Trimming shortened V by 0 bases and J by 5 bases, and 10 bases separated the two germline ends. CDR1 is SGHVS and CDR2 is FQNEAQ in the germline V gene. There are 15 residues in the CDR3. The CDR3 DNA reads as TGTGCCAGCAGCTTAGCGGGAGGTAAAACCGGGGAGCTGTTTTTT. This encodes CASSLAGGKTGELFF. Combining the CDR3 with reference TRBV7-8 and TRBJ2-2 gives the whole variable domain GAGVSQSPRYKVAKRGQDVALRCDPISGHVSLFWYQQALGQGPEFLTYFQNEAQLDKSGLPSDRFFAERPEGSVSTLKIQRTQQEDSAVYLCASSLAGGKTGELFFGEGSRLTVL.

The chain recombines TRBV7-8 with TRBJ2-1; 10 bases agree with TRBD2. The CDR3 contains 17 residues. Germline loops: CDR1 SGHVS, CDR2 FQNEAQ. Germline trimming cut 5 bases from V and 0 bases from J; bases unmatched to any gene: 7. CDR3 nucleotides: TGTGCCAGCAGCCTCGATAGCGGGGGGTTCTCCTACAATGAGCAGTTCTTC. It specifies CASSLDSGGFSYNEQFF.

The chain joins TRBV5-4 to TRBJ2-7; D might be TRBD1 (5 bases). Between the trimmed V and J ends, which lost 2 bases and 3 bases, there was a span of 12 bases. The CDR3 spans 14 residues. Per germline, CDR1 SGHNT and CDR2 YYREEE (reference sequence). CDR3 DNA sequence: TGTGCCAGCAGCTTTGGCGACAGCCTCTACGAGCAGTACTTC. The encoded protein is CASSFGDSLYEQYF.

DNA of the CDR3: TGTGCCAGCAGCGCCGCGGGAGGTGGCTACACCTTC. Translation: CASSAAGGGYTF. The rearrangement uses TRBV11-1 and TRBJ1-2, with no clear D. V lost 5 bases and J 7 bases, leaving 11 bases between the germline ends. Looked up from germline, CDR1 is SGHAT and CDR2 is FQDESV (reference sequence). The CDR3 has 12 amino acids.